Sequencing of this T cell receptor beta chain was carried out in a study of cytomegalovirus exposure and HLA in healthy donors. Overall study: Around four fifths of approximately 400 genotyped donors fell in the Caucasian-associated ancestry cluster. The study's findings and limits: Rarity marked most TCR sequences, yet some public TCRs occurred in many donors. Some TCR beta chains (164 of them) were listed as cytomegalovirus-associated. Association of approximately 18,000 TCR beta sequences with HLA alleles was found at 0.05 false discovery rate in a later analysis.

On this clone itself: Antigen unknown.

The PCR made use of 60 Vbeta and 13 Jbeta primers. Only in-frame clones appear in the TCRdb table, and some are missing; sequencing was by immunoSEQ multiplex PCR. The sample lists more than 65,000 clones, about 75% occurring once. Germline CDR1 reads SGDLS; CDR2 reads YYNGEE. The CDR3 runs 15 residues. The V and J ends lost 0 bases and 6 bases respectively, with 14 bases between them. The chain combines TRBV9 with TRBJ2-3; possible D gene TRBD2, 6 bases. The sequence was obtained from a female donor in good health and CMV-seronegative. What was sequenced was PBMCs. This CDR3 reads CASSVAGVRRDTQYF. CDR3 bases: TGTGCCAGCAGCGTAGCGGGGGTGCGCCGGGATACGCAGTATTTT.